This passage covers 31 T cell receptor beta chains from one sample sequenced in a study of T cells expressing NK-cell markers. TCRdb re-called the 5' RACE reads; one entry per CDR3 protein, DNA not given. The table lists more than 250,000 distinct CDR3 sequences. Sequenced material: blood T cells: a sorted CD56 or NKG2C T cell subset, CD4+ or CD8+ T cells, or bulk PBMC T cells (not recorded which). The receptors shown here come from a man between 18 and 29 years old in good health.

V and J are TRBV29-1 and TRBJ1-1; TCRdb's D call, TRBD1, is unchecked because there is no DNA. Germline-derived CDR1 and CDR2 are SQVTM and ANQGSEA. This CDR3 is built from 14 residues. The CDR3 here is CSVVGSGLGTEAFF.

The chain joins TRBV20-1 to TRBJ2-1. The CDR3 consists of 13 residues. The germline CDR1 and CDR2 sequences are DFQATT and SNEGSKA (reference sequence). The CDR3 loop reads CSAPTRSYNEQFF.

The chain employs TRBV15 and TRBJ2-6; TCRdb's assignment of TRBD1 cannot be checked, as there is no DNA. This CDR3 is 19 amino acids long. The germline gives CDR1 LNHNV, CDR2 YYDKDF (reference sequence). The CDR3 protein is CATSRTGTGGNSGANVLTF.

The chain is built from TRBV12-3 or TRBV12-4 and TRBJ2-3; TCRdb's D gene call, TRBD2, goes unchecked for lack of DNA. There are 15 residues in the CDR3. The CDR3 reads CASSPGRGVSDTQYF.

The chain recombines TRBV7-6 with TRBJ2-1; without DNA, the TCRdb call of TRBD2 cannot be checked. The CDR3 loop spans 15 amino acids. The germline gives CDR1 SGHVS, CDR2 FNYEAQ. The CDR3 here is CASSSGLDSYNEQFF.

The V and J genes are TRBV20-1 and TRBJ2-7; the D call of TRBD2 rests on TCRdb alone, since no DNA is present to check it. From germline, CDR1 is DFQATT and CDR2 SNEGSKA (reference sequence). The CDR3 covers 11 residues. CDR3 sequence: CSAHQGGEQYF.

The chain has TRBV24-1 and TRBJ2-5; without DNA, the TCRdb call of TRBD1 cannot be checked. Per germline, CDR1 KGHDR and CDR2 SFDVKD. CDR3 length: 15 residues. The chain's CDR3 is CATSQAGTSGETQYF.

The chain recombines TRBV20-1 with TRBJ2-1; without DNA, the TCRdb call of TRBD1 cannot be checked. Germline V lookup: CDR1 DFQATT, CDR2 SNEGSKA (reference sequence). The CDR3 is 15 residues long. CDR3 sequence: CSARDRDRGTNEQFF.

CDR3 sequence reads: CASSYRIFSVGGASTDTQYF. V usage is TRBV6-2 or TRBV6-3 and J usage is TRBJ2-3; there is no DNA to check the TCRdb D call of TRBD2. From germline, CDR1 is MNHEY and CDR2 SVGEGT. The CDR3 contains 20 residues.

The rearrangement joins TRBV20-1 to TRBJ1-1. Germline assignment: CDR1 DFQATT and CDR2 SNEGSKA (reference sequence). This CDR3 region has 13 residues. CDR3: CSAKRGSNTEAFF.

This rearrangement joins TRBV5-1 to TRBJ1-6; TCRdb's D call of TRBD1 is untestable without DNA. The CDR3 sequence is 18 residues long. Germline CDR1 and CDR2: SGHRS and YFSETQ. This CDR3 reads CASSSRLTGPLFDSPLHF.

This chain uses TRBV12-3 or TRBV12-4 with TRBJ2-3; TCRdb reports TRBD1, a call that lacks DNA to check it against. The CDR3 has 14 residues. The CDR3 loop reads CASRGTSRADTQYF.

The chain recombines TRBV24-1 with TRBJ2-1; TCRdb returns TRBD1, unconfirmable since there is no DNA. The CDR3 has 18 amino acids. The germline gives CDR1 KGHDR, CDR2 SFDVKD. CDR3 amino acids: CATSDQGLGTGRPNEQFF.

CDR3 amino acids: CATSRSRVTEAFF. The chain carries TRBV15 and TRBJ1-1; without DNA, the TCRdb call of TRBD1 cannot be checked. Germline V gene sequence: CDR1 LNHNV, CDR2 YYDKDF (reference sequence). This CDR3 region has 13 residues.

This chain connects TRBV20-1 to TRBJ1-5; TCRdb picks TRBD1, but there is no DNA to check that call. From germline, CDR1 is DFQATT and CDR2 SNEGSKA (reference sequence). This CDR3 contains 15 residues. The CDR3 reads CSARDASGGNQPQHF.

The V call is TRBV5-1, the J call TRBJ2-5; TCRdb's D call, TRBD1, is unchecked because there is no DNA. CDR1 and CDR2 from the germline V gene are SGHRS and YFSETQ. CDR3 size: 15 residues. The CDR3 loop is CASSLEDPGRETQYF. Drawing the rest from reference TRBV5-1 and TRBJ2-5, the complete variable domain is KAGVTQTPRYLIKTRGQQVTLSCSPISGHRSVSWYQQTPGQGLQFLFEYFSETQRNKGNFPGRFSGRQFSNSRSEMNVSTLELGDSALYLCASSLEDPGRETQYFGPGTRLLVL.

The gene calls are TRBV19 and TRBJ2-5; the D call from TCRdb, TRBD2, cannot be confirmed without DNA. Germline assignment: CDR1 LNHDA and CDR2 SQIVND (reference sequence). CDR3 size: 17 residues. The CDR3 sequence: CASSIGGLAGDQETQYF.

This sequence joins TRBV7-2 and TRBJ2-2. The CDR3 is 13 residues long. CDR1 and CDR2 from the germline V gene are SGHTA and FQGNSA. CDR3 region: CASTINPTGELFF. Complete variable domain (other parts from reference TRBV7-2 and TRBJ2-2): GAGVSQSPSNKVTEKGKDVELRCDPISGHTALYWYRQSLGQGLEFLIYFQGNSAPDKSGLPSDRFSAERTGGSVSTLTIQRTQQEDSAVYLCASTINPTGELFFGEGSRLTVL.

V gene TRBV14 combines with J gene TRBJ2-4; TCRdb's D call, TRBD1, is unchecked because there is no DNA. The CDR3 has 12 amino acids. Germline loops: CDR1 SGHDN, CDR2 FVKESK. This CDR3 reads CASSQGTRERYF.

The chain combines TRBV20-1 with TRBJ2-3; as DNA is missing, the TRBD2 call by TCRdb cannot be tested. The CDR3 extends over 15 amino acids. Germline CDR1 is DFQATT and CDR2 is SNEGSKA (reference sequence). Here the CDR3 reads CSAQRLAGVADTQYF.

The J gene is TRBJ2-3, the V gene TRBV5-5; no DNA is available, so the TRBD1 call from TCRdb remains unchecked. The CDR3 has 17 amino acids. Germline lookup yields CDR1 SGHKS and CDR2 YYEKEE (reference sequence). The CDR3 reads CASSLFLGQGGTDTQYF.

The chain carries TRBV6-1 and TRBJ2-1; TCRdb's D call, TRBD2, is unchecked because there is no DNA. This CDR3 comprises 15 residues. Germline CDR1 MNHNS, CDR2 SASEGT. CDR3 loop: CASRPAGGGHNEQFF.

V gene TRBV10-3 combines with J gene TRBJ2-2; TCRdb proposes TRBD2, but this gene call is untestable without DNA. CDR1 ENHRY and CDR2 SYGVKD come from the germline V gene. The CDR3 has 16 amino acids. The CDR3 spells CAISLPAGFHTGELFF.

V is TRBV11-2 and J is TRBJ1-1. CDR1 is SGHAT and CDR2 is FQNNGV in the germline V gene. There are 12 residues in the CDR3. The CDR3 reads CASSLDRTEAFF.

The chain has TRBV18 and TRBJ2-2. The germline CDR1 and CDR2 sequences are KGHSH and LQKENI. This CDR3 is built from 16 residues. The CDR3 loop reads CASSLTSTQNTGELFF.

V gene TRBV3-1 combines with J gene TRBJ2-1; TCRdb gives TRBD1 as the D gene, but with no DNA this cannot be confirmed. Germline V gives CDR1 LGHDT, CDR2 YNNKEL (reference sequence). The CDR3 loop spans 18 amino acids. The CDR3 spells CASSQPGTGGSLYNEQFF.

The chain recombines TRBV10-3 with TRBJ1-6. Germline V gene data show CDR1 as ENHRY and CDR2 as SYGVKD. This CDR3 is built from 12 residues. The CDR3 region is CAISGVNSPLHF.

The chain joins TRBV6-5 to TRBJ1-1. The CDR3 has 17 residues. Germline V gene data show CDR1 as MNHEY and CDR2 as SVGAGI. CDR3 amino acids: CASSYRRVGLINTEAFF.

The genes are TRBV20-1 and TRBJ2-3; TCRdb's assignment of TRBD1 cannot be checked, as there is no DNA. There are 14 residues in the CDR3. Germline V lookup: CDR1 DFQATT, CDR2 SNEGSKA (reference sequence). The CDR3 sequence is CSASHIRDARSRYF.

The J gene is TRBJ2-3, the V gene TRBV7-2; TCRdb's D gene call, TRBD2, goes unchecked for lack of DNA. In germline, CDR1 is SGHTA, CDR2 FQGNSA. There are 14 residues in the CDR3. CDR3 residues: CASSQEGRRDTQYF.

V and J are TRBV18 and TRBJ2-6; TCRdb's assignment of TRBD1 cannot be checked, as there is no DNA. Germline assignment: CDR1 KGHSH and CDR2 LQKENI. The CDR3 has 18 residues. CDR3 residues: CASSPLGQGASGANVLTF.